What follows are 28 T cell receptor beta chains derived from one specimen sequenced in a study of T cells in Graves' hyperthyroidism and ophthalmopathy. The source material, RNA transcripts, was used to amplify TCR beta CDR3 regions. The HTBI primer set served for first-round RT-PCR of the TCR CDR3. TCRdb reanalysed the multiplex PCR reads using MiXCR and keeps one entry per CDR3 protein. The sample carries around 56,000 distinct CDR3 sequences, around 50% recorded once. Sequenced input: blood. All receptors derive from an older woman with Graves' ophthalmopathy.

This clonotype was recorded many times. Here the CDR3 DNA reads TGTGCCAGCAGCTTGTATAGCGGGAGTGCCCAAGAGACCCAGTACTTC. Its protein is CASSLYSGSAQETQYF. The chain combines TRBV5-4 with TRBJ2-5; 9 bases match TRBD2. Trimming took 1 base from V and 1 from J; bases not matched to a gene: 5. Germline CDR1 reads SGHNT; CDR2 reads YYREEE (reference sequence). The CDR3 runs 16 residues.

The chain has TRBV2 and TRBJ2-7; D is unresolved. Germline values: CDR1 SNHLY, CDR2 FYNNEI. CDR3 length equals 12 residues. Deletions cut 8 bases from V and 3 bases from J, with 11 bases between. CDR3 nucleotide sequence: TGTGCCAGCTTGGGTCCAGGCTACGAGCAGTACTTC. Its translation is CASLGPGYEQYF.

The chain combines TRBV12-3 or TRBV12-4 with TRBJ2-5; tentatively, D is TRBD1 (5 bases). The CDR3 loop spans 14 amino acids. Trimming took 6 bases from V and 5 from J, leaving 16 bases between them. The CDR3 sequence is CASSVGAVGETQYF. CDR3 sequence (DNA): TGTGCCAGCAGCGTAGGGGCAGTGGGCGAGACCCAGTACTTC.

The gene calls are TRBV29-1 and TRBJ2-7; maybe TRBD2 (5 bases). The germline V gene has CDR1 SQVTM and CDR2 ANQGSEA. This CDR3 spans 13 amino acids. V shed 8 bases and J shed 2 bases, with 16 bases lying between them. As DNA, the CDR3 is TGCAGCAGTTTAGCGCGAGGGACCTACGAGCAGTACTTC. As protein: CSSLARGTYEQYF.

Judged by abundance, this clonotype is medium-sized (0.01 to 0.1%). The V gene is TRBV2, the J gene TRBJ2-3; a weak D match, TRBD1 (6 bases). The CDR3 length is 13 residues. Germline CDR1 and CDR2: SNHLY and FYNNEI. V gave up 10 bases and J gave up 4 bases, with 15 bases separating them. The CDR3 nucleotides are TGTGCCATACCAACAGGGCGTGCAGATACGCAGTATTTT. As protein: CAIPTGRADTQYF.

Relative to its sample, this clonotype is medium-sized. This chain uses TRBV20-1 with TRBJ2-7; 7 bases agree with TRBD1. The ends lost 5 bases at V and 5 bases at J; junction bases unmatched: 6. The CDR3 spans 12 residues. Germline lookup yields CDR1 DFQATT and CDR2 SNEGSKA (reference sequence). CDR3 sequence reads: CSAYARGNEQYF. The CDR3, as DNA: TGCAGTGCTTACGCCAGGGGGAACGAGCAGTACTTC.

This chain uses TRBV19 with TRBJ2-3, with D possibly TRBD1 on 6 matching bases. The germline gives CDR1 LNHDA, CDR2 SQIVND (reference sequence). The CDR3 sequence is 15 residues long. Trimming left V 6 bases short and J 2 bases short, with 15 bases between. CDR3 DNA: TGTGCCAGTAGAGAGTATAGGGGACACACAGATACGCAGTATTTT. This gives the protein CASREYRGHTDTQYF.

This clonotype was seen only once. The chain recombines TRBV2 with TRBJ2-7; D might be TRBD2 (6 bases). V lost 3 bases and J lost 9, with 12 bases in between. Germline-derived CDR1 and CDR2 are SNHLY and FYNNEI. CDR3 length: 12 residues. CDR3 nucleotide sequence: TGTGCCAGCAGTGAGCAGGGAGGTATGCAGTACTTC. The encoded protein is CASSEQGGMQYF.

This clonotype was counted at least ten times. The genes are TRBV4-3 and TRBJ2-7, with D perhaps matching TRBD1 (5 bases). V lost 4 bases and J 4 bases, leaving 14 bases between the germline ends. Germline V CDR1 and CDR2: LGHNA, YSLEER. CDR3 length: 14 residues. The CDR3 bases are TGCGCCAGCAGCCTTTCCCAGGGATCTTACGAGCAGTACTTC. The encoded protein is CASSLSQGSYEQYF.

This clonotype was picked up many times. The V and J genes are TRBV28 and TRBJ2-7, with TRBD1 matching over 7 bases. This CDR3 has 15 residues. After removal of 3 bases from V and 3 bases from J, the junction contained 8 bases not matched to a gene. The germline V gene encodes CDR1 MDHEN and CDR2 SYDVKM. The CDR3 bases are TGTGCCAGCAGTTTCGATCCTCGGGACAGCTACGAGCAGTACTTC. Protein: CASSFDPRDSYEQYF.

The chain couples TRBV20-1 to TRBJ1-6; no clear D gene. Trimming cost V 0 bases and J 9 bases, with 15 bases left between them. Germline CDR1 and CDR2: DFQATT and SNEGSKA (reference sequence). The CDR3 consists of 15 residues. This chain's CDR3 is CSARDPRDLRSPLHF. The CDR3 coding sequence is TGCAGTGCTAGAGATCCCCGGGATCTGCGTTCACCCCTCCACTTT.

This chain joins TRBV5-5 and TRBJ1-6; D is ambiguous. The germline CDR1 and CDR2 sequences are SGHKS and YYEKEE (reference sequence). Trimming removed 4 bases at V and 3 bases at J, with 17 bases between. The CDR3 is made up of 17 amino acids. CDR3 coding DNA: TGTGCCAGCAGCCCCGGGTCAGCCCTATTCTATAATTCACCCCTCCACTTT. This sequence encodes CASSPGSALFYNSPLHF.

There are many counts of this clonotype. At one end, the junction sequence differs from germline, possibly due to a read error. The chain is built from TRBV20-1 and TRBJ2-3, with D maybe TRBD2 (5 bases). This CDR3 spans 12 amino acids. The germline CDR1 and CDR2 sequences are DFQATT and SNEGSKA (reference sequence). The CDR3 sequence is CSARDYGVLRNF. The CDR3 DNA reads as TGCAGTGCTAGAGATTACGGGGTCTTAAGGAATTTT.

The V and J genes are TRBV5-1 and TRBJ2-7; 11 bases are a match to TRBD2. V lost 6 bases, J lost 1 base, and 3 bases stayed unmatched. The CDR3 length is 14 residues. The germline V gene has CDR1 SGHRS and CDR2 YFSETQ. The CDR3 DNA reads TGCGCCAGCACGACTAGCGGGGAGTCCTACGAGCAGTACTTC. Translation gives CASTTSGESYEQYF.

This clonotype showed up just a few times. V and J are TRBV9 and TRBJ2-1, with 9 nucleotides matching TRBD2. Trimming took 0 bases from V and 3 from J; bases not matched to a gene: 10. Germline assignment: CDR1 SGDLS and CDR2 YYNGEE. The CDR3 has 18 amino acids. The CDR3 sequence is CASSVAGTSFGVYNEQFF. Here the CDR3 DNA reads TGTGCCAGCAGCGTAGCCGGGACTAGCTTTGGCGTCTACAATGAGCAGTTCTTC.

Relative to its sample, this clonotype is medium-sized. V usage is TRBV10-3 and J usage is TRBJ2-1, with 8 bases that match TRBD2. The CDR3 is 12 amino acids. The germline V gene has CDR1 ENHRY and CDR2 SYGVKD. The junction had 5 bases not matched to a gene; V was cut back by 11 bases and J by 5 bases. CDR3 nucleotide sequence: TGTGCCTTACTAGCGGAACACAATGAGCAGTTCTTC. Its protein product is CALLAEHNEQFF.

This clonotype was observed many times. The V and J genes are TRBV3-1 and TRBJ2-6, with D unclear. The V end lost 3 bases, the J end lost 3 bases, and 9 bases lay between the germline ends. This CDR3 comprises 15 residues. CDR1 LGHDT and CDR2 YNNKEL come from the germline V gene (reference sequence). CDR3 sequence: CASSQGNGGANVLTF. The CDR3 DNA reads TGTGCCAGCAGCCAGGGAAACGGTGGGGCCAACGTCCTGACTTTC.

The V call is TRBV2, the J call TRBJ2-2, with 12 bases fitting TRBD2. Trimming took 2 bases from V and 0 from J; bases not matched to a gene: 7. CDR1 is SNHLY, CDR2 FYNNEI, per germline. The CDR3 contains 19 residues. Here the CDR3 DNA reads TGTGCCAGCAGTGAAAAGGGGACTAGCGGGTTCGCGAACACCGGGGAGCTGTTTTTT. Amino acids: CASSEKGTSGFANTGELFF.

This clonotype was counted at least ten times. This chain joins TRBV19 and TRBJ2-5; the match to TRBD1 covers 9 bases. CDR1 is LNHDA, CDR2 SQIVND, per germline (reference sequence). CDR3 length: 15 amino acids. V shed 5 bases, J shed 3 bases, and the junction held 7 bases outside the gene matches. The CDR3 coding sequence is TGTGCCAGTAGTGGTTACAGACAGGGGGAAGAGACCCAGTACTTC. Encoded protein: CASSGYRQGEETQYF.

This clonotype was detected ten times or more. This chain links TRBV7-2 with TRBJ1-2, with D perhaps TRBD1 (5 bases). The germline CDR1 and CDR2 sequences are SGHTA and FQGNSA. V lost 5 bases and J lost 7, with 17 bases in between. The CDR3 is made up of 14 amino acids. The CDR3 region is CASSPDNLGGGYTF. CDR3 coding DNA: TGTGCCAGCAGCCCGGACAATCTGGGGGGTGGCTACACCTTC. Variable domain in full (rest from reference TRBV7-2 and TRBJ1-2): GAGVSQSPSNKVTEKGKDVELRCDPISGHTALYWYRQSLGQGLEFLIYFQGNSAPDKSGLPSDRFSAERTGGSVSTLTIQRTQQEDSAVYLCASSPDNLGGGYTFGSGTRLTVV.

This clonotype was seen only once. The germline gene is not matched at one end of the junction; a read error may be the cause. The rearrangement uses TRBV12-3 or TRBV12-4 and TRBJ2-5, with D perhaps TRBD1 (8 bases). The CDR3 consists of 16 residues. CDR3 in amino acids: CASNTALTGEGEAQYF. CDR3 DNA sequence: TGTGCCAGCAATACCGCCTTGACAGGGGAGGGAGAGGCCCAGTACTTC.

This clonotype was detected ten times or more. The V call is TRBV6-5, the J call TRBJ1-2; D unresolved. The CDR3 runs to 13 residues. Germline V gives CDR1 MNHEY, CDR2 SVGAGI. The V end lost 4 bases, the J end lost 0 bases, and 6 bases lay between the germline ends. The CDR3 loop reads CASSFSANYGYTF. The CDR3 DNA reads TGTGCCAGCAGTTTCAGTGCTAACTATGGCTACACCTTC.

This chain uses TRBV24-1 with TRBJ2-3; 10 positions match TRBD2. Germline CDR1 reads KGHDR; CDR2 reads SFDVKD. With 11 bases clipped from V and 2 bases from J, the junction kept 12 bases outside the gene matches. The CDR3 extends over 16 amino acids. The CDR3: CASSPPAGGLTDTQYF. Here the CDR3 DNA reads TGTGCCAGCTCCCCACCAGCGGGGGGGCTCACAGATACGCAGTATTTT.

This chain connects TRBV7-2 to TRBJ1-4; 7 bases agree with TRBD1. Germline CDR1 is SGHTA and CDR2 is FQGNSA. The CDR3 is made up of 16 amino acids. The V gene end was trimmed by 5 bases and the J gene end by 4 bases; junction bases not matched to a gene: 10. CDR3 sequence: CASSVSTTGINEKLFF. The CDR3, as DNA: TGTGCCAGCAGCGTATCTACGACAGGGATTAATGAAAAACTGTTTTTT. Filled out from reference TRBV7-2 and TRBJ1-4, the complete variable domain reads GAGVSQSPSNKVTEKGKDVELRCDPISGHTALYWYRQSLGQGLEFLIYFQGNSAPDKSGLPSDRFSAERTGGSVSTLTIQRTQQEDSAVYLCASSVSTTGINEKLFFGSGTQLSVL.

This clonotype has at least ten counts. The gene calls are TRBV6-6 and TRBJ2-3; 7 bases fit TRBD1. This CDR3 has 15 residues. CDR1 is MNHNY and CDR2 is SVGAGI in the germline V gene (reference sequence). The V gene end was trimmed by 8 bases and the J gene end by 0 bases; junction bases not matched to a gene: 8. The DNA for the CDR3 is TGTGCCAGCCAGAGGACAGGTTCTAGCACAGATACGCAGTATTTT. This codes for CASQRTGSSTDTQYF.

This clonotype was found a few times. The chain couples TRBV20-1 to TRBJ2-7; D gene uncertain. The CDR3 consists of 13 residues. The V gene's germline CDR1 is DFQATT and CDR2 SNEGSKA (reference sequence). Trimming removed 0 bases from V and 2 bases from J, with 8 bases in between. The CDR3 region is CSARDNNAYEQYF. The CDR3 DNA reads TGCAGTGCTAGAGATAACAATGCCTACGAGCAGTACTTC.

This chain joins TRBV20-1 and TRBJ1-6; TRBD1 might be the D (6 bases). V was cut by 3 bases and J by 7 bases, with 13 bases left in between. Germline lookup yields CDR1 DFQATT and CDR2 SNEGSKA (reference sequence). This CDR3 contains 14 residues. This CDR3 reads CSASIQGANSPLHF. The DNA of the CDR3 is TGCAGTGCTAGTATACAGGGTGCAAATTCACCCCTCCACTTT.

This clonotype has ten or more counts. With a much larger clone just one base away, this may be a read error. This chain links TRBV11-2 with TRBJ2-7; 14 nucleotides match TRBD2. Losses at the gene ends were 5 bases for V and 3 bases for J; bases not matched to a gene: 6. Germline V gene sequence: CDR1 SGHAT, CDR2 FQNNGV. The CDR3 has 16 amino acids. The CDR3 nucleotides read TGTGCCAGCAGCCACGGACTAGCGGGGGGAGACTACGAGCAGTACTTC. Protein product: CASSHGLAGGDYEQYF.